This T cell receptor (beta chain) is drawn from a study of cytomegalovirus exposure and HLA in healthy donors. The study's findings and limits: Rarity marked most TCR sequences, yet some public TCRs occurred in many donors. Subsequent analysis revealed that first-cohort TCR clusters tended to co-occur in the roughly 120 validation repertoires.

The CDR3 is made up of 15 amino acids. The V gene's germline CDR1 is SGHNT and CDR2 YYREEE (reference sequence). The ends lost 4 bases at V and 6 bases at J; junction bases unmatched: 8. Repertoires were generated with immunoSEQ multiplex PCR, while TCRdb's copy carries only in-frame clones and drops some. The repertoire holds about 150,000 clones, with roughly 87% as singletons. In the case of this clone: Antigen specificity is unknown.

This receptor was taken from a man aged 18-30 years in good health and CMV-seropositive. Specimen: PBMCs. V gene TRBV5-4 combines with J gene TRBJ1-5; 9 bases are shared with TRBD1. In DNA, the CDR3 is TGTGCCAGCAGCCCCGGGACAGGGTCGGGTCAGCCCCAGCATTTT. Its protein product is CASSPGTGSGQPQHF.